One T cell receptor (beta chain) is described in this entry. Its matching antigen is unknown. The CDR3 contains 14 residues. The germline V gene encodes CDR1 SQVTM and CDR2 ANQGSEA. V shed 4 bases and J shed 4 bases, with 15 bases lying between them. For the second PCR, which ran for 7 to 11 cycles, a sample-barcoded 5' primer and a J-beta primer mix were used. One entry per CDR3 protein results from TCRdb running MiXCR on the 5' RACE reads. The sample yields fewer than 2 million distinct CDR3 sequences, about 39% seen once. The source of the sample is a study of blood T cells in healthy people across ages. Whole-study findings and limits: Naive T cell percentage by flow cytometry tracked strongly with beta diversity. Researchers deemed the diversity estimates from one million T cells underestimates. The study could not conclusively compare naive and antigen-experienced cells, given its unsorted PBMCs.

Sequencing was done on a sample of blood. This chain joins TRBV29-1 and TRBJ2-3; D might be TRBD2 (5 bases). This clonotype was obtained from a human donor in good health. This CDR3 is CSVVTRGSSDTQYF. For the CDR3, the DNA is TGCAGCGTTGTAACTAGAGGCAGTTCAGATACGCAGTATTTT.